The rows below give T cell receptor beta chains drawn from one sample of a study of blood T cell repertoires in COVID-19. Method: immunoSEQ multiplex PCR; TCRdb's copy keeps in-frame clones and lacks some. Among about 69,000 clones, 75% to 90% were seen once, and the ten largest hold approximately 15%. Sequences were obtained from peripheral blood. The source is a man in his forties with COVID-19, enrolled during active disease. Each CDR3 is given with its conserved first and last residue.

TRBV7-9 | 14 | CASSSGLAGYGYTF
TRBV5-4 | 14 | CASSFQGHTGELFF
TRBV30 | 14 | CAWSVQVLNQPQHF
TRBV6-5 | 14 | CASRGQGWWAEAFF
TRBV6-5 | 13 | CASRIGRRGGYTF
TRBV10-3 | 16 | CAIRKTSGGSYNEQFF
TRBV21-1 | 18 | CASSKGSTVAGERNTQYF
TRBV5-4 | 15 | CASSLFVGGNNEQFF
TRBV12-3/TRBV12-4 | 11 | CASGLINEQFF
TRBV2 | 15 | CASTERGNSNQPQHF
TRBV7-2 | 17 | CASSFLLAGNLYNEQFF